Presented here are 25 T cell receptor beta chains from one specimen sequenced in a study of breast tumors, draining lymph nodes, adjacent tissues. TCRdb reprocessed the multiplex PCR reads via MiXCR and lists one record per CDR3 protein. The sample records about 200,000 distinct CDR3 sequences, around 33% being singletons. The lymph nodes were axillary draining lymph nodes from breast cancer patients. The sample was axillary lymph node tissue. These receptors were collected from a female donor with breast cancer. Some clones in this sample may be carry-over from other donors' samples.

Regarding this clonotype: Just one base apart from a much larger clone, this may be a read error. The rearrangement uses TRBV5-4 and TRBJ2-3, with a tentative D call TRBD2 (6 bases). The CDR3 runs to 14 residues. Germline CDR1 reads SGHNT; CDR2 reads YYREEE (reference sequence). V was trimmed by 0 bases and J by 8 bases, leaving 13 bases between them. CDR3 region: CASSLASASVTQYF. For the CDR3, the DNA is TGTGCCAGCAGCTTGGCTAGCGCGTCTGTTACGCAGTATTTT.

This clonotype was counted ten times or more. This sequence joins TRBV9 and TRBJ2-5, with 15 positions matching TRBD2. Per germline, CDR1 SGDLS and CDR2 YYNGEE. V lost 3 bases to trimming and J lost 2 bases; unmatched junction nucleotides: 8. There are 18 residues in the CDR3. CDR3 in amino acids: CASSAYGTSGGLQETQYF. The CDR3 DNA follows: TGTGCCAGCAGCGCTTACGGGACTAGCGGGGGGTTACAAGAGACCCAGTACTTC.

This clonotype was observed at least ten times. The chain combines TRBV6-1 with TRBJ1-2; TRBD1 aligns across 8 bases. V lost 3 bases, J lost 2 bases, and 5 bases stayed unmatched. CDR3 size: 15 residues. In germline, CDR1 is MNHNS, CDR2 SASEGT. The CDR3 DNA is TGTGCCAGCAGTGAGGAGACAGGGGTAAACTATGGCTACACCTTC. Translation gives CASSEETGVNYGYTF.

This clonotype was observed many times. The chain couples TRBV11-2 to TRBJ1-2; 8 bases agree with TRBD1. Germline-derived CDR1 and CDR2 are SGHAT and FQNNGV. The CDR3 is 14 residues long. V shed 6 bases, J shed 4 bases, and the junction held 7 bases outside the gene matches. As DNA, the CDR3 is TGTGCCAGCAGAGTAGACAGGGGCAGCTATGGCTACACCTTC. Its translation is CASRVDRGSYGYTF.

The chain carries TRBV11-2 and TRBJ1-1; 7 positions match TRBD1. CDR3 length: 14 residues. The V gene's germline CDR1 is SGHAT and CDR2 FQNNGV. The V and J ends lost 3 bases and 3 bases, in that order; junction bases with no gene match: 4. CDR3 loop: CASSFAGGYTEAFF. The CDR3 DNA reads as TGTGCCAGCAGCTTCGCAGGGGGGTACACTGAAGCTTTCTTT.

The sample holds many counts of this clonotype. This chain uses TRBV7-9 with TRBJ2-6; D unclear. Germline CDR1 and CDR2: SEHNR and FQNEAQ (reference sequence). There are 15 residues in the CDR3. V lost 5 bases and J 2 bases, leaving 10 bases between the germline ends. The CDR3 reads CASSDGPTGANVLTF. As DNA, the CDR3 is TGTGCCAGCAGCGACGGGCCCACTGGGGCCAACGTCCTGACTTTC.

This clonotype came up a few times. This chain links TRBV10-1 with TRBJ2-1; unclear D gene. The length of the CDR3 is 13 residues. CDR1 and CDR2 (germline): WNHNN, SYGVQD (reference sequence). Trimming took off 3 bases at V and 6 bases at J, with 9 bases between the two ends. The CDR3 here is CASSEIPRNEQFF. The CDR3 coding sequence is TGCGCCAGCAGTGAAATCCCTCGCAATGAGCAGTTCTTC.

This clonotype was seen many times. The genes are TRBV7-2 and TRBJ2-7, with D maybe TRBD1 (6 bases). Germline lookup yields CDR1 SGHTA and CDR2 FQGNSA. The V end lost 6 bases, the J end lost 7 bases, and 22 bases lay between the germline ends. The CDR3 has 15 residues. The DNA of the CDR3 is TGTGCCAGCAGTATAGGGGATTACAGGGTTCGAGAGCAGTACTTC. Protein sequence: CASSIGDYRVREQYF.

This clonotype was observed many times. The J gene is TRBJ2-7, the V gene TRBV10-3; D remains ambiguous. The V gene lost 0 bases and the J gene lost 3 bases, with 6 bases spanning the gap. CDR3 length equals 13 residues. Germline CDR1 is ENHRY and CDR2 is SYGVKD. The CDR3, as DNA: TGTGCCATCAGTGAGTCGGGTGACTACGAGCAGTACTTC. It encodes CAISESGDYEQYF.

This clonotype was recorded many times. The rearrangement links TRBV19 to TRBJ1-2, with a tentative D call TRBD1 (5 bases). The CDR3 length is 13 residues. The V end lost 5 bases, the J end lost 4 bases, and 11 bases lay between the germline ends. Germline V gene lookup returns CDR1 LNHDA and CDR2 SQIVND (reference sequence). The CDR3 region is CASSPGGSYGYTF. CDR3 in DNA: TGTGCCAGTAGTCCCGGGGGAAGCTATGGCTACACCTTC.

In this sample, this clonotype turned up many times. The genes are TRBV19 and TRBJ1-3; 7 bases agree with TRBD1. This CDR3 spans 17 amino acids. The germline gives CDR1 LNHDA, CDR2 SQIVND (reference sequence). The trim removed 3 bases at V and 0 bases at J, leaving 8 bases unmatched. This CDR3 is CASSMYWDSGSGNTIYF. The CDR3 DNA reads TGTGCCAGTAGTATGTACTGGGACAGTGGCTCTGGAAACACCATATATTTT.

This clonotype was recorded a few times. V gene TRBV27 combines with J gene TRBJ2-7, with D unresolved. Germline V gene sequence: CDR1 MNHEY, CDR2 SMNVEV (reference sequence). The V and J ends lost 6 bases and 0 bases respectively, with 12 bases between them. The CDR3 extends over 14 amino acids. This chain's CDR3 is CASSERPSSYEQYF. The CDR3 DNA sequence: TGTGCCAGCAGCGAGAGGCCGAGCTCCTACGAGCAGTACTTC.

The gene calls are TRBV2 and TRBJ1-2; D call uncertain. This CDR3 has 14 residues. V was pared by 6 bases and J by 4 bases, with 15 bases between. CDR1 is SNHLY, CDR2 FYNNEI, per germline. The CDR3 DNA reads TGTGCCAGCAGCTCCGGAGAGGCTCTCTATGGCTACACCTTC. Protein product: CASSSGEALYGYTF.

Notes on this clonotype: With a much larger clone just one base away, this may be a read error. The gene calls are TRBV20-1 and TRBJ2-3; TRBD2 matches 7 bases. V shed 3 bases, J shed 6 bases, and the junction held 15 bases outside the gene matches. The CDR3 extends over 16 amino acids. CDR1 is DFQATT and CDR2 is SNEGSKA in the germline V gene (reference sequence). CDR3 sequence (DNA): TGCAGTGCTAGTCAATGGGGGAGGGCCGCGTTGGATACGCAGTATTTT. Its protein is CSASQWGRAALDTQYF.

This clonotype was counted at least ten times. The gene calls are TRBV20-1 and TRBJ1-6, with TRBD1 matching 7 bases. The junction had 3 bases not matched to a gene; V was cut back by 6 bases and J by 7 bases. The CDR3 is made up of 12 amino acids. Germline values: CDR1 DFQATT, CDR2 SNEGSKA (reference sequence). The CDR3 spells CSAADRNSPLHF. The CDR3 DNA reads as TGCAGTGCCGCGGACAGGAATTCACCCCTCCACTTT.

This chain links TRBV11-2 with TRBJ1-1; 7 positions match TRBD1. Trimming at V came to 4 bases and at J to 7 bases, leaving 9 bases not matched to a gene. Germline V CDR1 and CDR2: SGHAT, FQNNGV. There are 14 residues in the CDR3. CDR3 residues: CASSSGGGSSEAFF. For the CDR3, the DNA is TGTGCCAGCAGCTCAGGGGGAGGGTCAAGTGAAGCTTTCTTT.

Comment on this clonotype: The missing conserved phenylalanine or tryptophan at the end of this CDR3 makes a read error likely. No DNA is shown, since the ends of the CDR3 on it are uncertain; the CDR3 is the one TCRdb lists. The V and J genes are TRBV5-1 and TRBJ1-3; TRBD1 is the table's D call, not checked against the DNA. A total of 14 residues make up the CDR3, ends included. Per the germline V gene, CDR1 is SGHRS and CDR2 is YFSETQ. The CDR3 is CASSIGGPGNTTYY.

In its sample, this clonotype was seen many times. The chain employs TRBV7-9 and TRBJ2-7, with TRBD2 identical over 9 bases. V dropped 6 bases and J dropped 9; count of bases not matched to a gene: 6. The CDR3 contains 12 residues. CDR1 and CDR2 from the germline V gene are SEHNR and FQNEAQ (reference sequence). CDR3 DNA sequence: TGTGCCAGCAGTGTAGCGGGAGAGGCGCAGTACTTC. Its protein product is CASSVAGEAQYF.

The table lists this clonotype with many counts. CDR3 bases: TGCGCCAGCAGAAACTTATTGACAGGGATCGGCGGCTACACCTTC. Protein: CASRNLLTGIGGYTF. The genes are TRBV5-1 and TRBJ1-2; 7 positions match TRBD1. CDR1 SGHRS and CDR2 YFSETQ come from the germline V gene. V dropped 5 bases and J dropped 8; count of bases not matched to a gene: 15. The CDR3 runs 15 residues.

In this sample, this clonotype turned up many times. The chain joins TRBV19 to TRBJ1-2, with TRBD1 as a possible D gene (5 bases). Germline V gene sequence: CDR1 LNHDA, CDR2 SQIVND (reference sequence). V lost 7 bases, J lost 7 bases, and 25 bases lay in between. The CDR3 loop spans 16 amino acids. CDR3 sequence reads: CASIGGAPPPLGGYTF. The DNA for the CDR3 is TGTGCCAGTATAGGAGGGGCACCTCCGCCTTTAGGTGGCTACACCTTC.

V is TRBV19 and J is TRBJ2-5, with no clear D. The CDR3 covers 13 residues. Germline loops: CDR1 LNHDA, CDR2 SQIVND (reference sequence). Trimming left V 1 base short and J 1 base short, with 4 bases between. CDR3 coding DNA: TGTGCCAGTAGTATAGTGCCCCAAGAGACCCAGTACTTC. Encoded protein: CASSIVPQETQYF.

There are many counts of this clonotype. The chain combines TRBV20-1 with TRBJ2-7; TRBD1 aligns across 8 bases. The germline CDR1 and CDR2 sequences are DFQATT and SNEGSKA (reference sequence). J gave up 0 bases and V 3 bases, and 13 bases lay outside the gene matches. CDR3 length equals 17 residues. CDR3 in DNA: TGCAGTGCTAGGGGAGGACAGGGCATCACAGGCTCCTACGAGCAGTACTTC. This sequence encodes CSARGGQGITGSYEQYF.

Turning to this clonotype: A much bigger clone sits one base away, suggesting this may be a read error. The rearrangement uses TRBV11-2 and TRBJ2-7; D is undetermined. Looked up from germline, CDR1 is SGHAT and CDR2 is FQNNGV. The CDR3 contains 13 residues. V lost 3 bases to trimming and J lost 6 bases, with 12 bases between them. CDR3 amino acids: CASSFNSASEQYF. For the CDR3, the DNA is TGTGCCAGCAGCTTCAACAGTGCCTCCGAGCAGTACTTC.

The rearrangement links TRBV28 to TRBJ1-2; 8 bases align to TRBD1. CDR1 MDHEN and CDR2 SYDVKM come from the germline V gene. This CDR3 spans 16 amino acids. J was trimmed by 8 bases and V by 5 bases; bases with no gene match: 16. CDR3 region: CASSPTGGQGAYGYTF. The CDR3 nucleotides are TGTGCCAGCAGTCCCACAGGAGGGCAGGGGGCTTACGGCTACACCTTC.

There are many counts of this clonotype. V usage is TRBV2 and J usage is TRBJ1-4; 8 nucleotides align to TRBD1. After removal of 8 bases from V and 0 bases from J, the junction contained 8 bases not matched to a gene. This CDR3 has 16 residues. Germline lookup yields CDR1 SNHLY and CDR2 FYNNEI. This chain's CDR3 is CASLKGQAATNEKLFF. The CDR3 bases are TGTGCCAGCCTGAAGGGACAGGCCGCAACTAATGAAAAACTGTTTTTT.